The 2 T cell receptor beta chains below all came from one sample that was sequenced in a study of blood T cell repertoires in COVID-19 (dated by TCRdb to 2018 to 2021). Receptors were amplified or captured by the immunoSEQ multiplex PCR assay. TCRdb provides this immuneACCESS table in a form limited to in-frame rearrangements. Some clones are lacking; in checked studies, under half of them reflect an unresolved V gene, and why the rest are absent is not known. The sample table lists 300,000 to 350,000 clones, around 89% of them with a count of one. Jointly, the top ten make up approximately 1.6% of the sample. Sequencing input: peripheral blood. Receptors originate from a woman aged 25 to 39 with COVID-19, enrolled during active disease.

This CDR3 is CASSSLDRQDYGYTF. CDR3 DNA sequence: TGTGCCAGCAGCTCGTTGGACAGACAAGACTATGGCTACACCTTC. The V call is TRBV7-9, the J call TRBJ1-2, with a weak D call TRBD1 (6 bases). V gave up 4 bases and J gave up 3 bases, with 15 bases separating them. Germline assignment: CDR1 SEHNR and CDR2 FQNEAQ (reference sequence). This CDR3 has 15 amino acids.

This clone was observed once. The chain carries TRBV4-1 and TRBJ1-3, with 7 nucleotides matching TRBD1. The V gene end was trimmed by 1 base and the J gene end by 5 bases; junction bases not matched to a gene: 11. CDR3 length: 17 amino acids. Germline CDR1 and CDR2: MGHRA and YSYEKL. As DNA, the CDR3 is TGCGCCAGCAGCCAAGTTGAGGGGGCTTTTATTAGAAACACCATATATTTT. Translation gives CASSQVEGAFIRNTIYF.